This entry describes one TCR beta chain. Its binding antigen is unknown. Per-base quality was not reported, and no clone a single base away is much larger than it. A single peripheral blood draw of approximately 120 mL on average was collected from each donor into heparinised tubes. A BD FACSAria II was used to sort naive, central memory, regulatory and stem cell-like memory CD4+ T cells with a panel that included CD45RO, CCR7, CD25, CD127, CD95 and CD27. Every sorted population had a purity above 95%. Right away, PBMCs were isolated by Lymphoprep density gradient centrifugation and were stained directly, with no culture step. So that batch effects would be minimized, each experiment stained and sorted samples in pairs, pairing one healthy donor with one patient. All of the isolated RNA was reverse transcribed with the High Capacity cDNA Reverse Transcription Kit, so expressed TCRB transcripts were sequenced. Deep immunoSEQ sequencing was performed on naive, central memory and regulatory T cell samples, with an average of around 3.4 million total reads per sample. Sorted cells were lysed in RLT buffer, and RNA was extracted using DNase-treated RNeasy Micro or Mini kits according to cell number. Each cell subset was processed separately to prevent cross-contamination, with patient and healthy donor samples processed together. TCRB sequences were amplified from cDNA with the immunoSEQ multiplex PCR, producing 87-bp fragments spanning the CDR3 region. The amplicons were sequenced using the Illumina HiSeq platform. The authors' pipeline ran thus. Synthetic template baselines were used to correct PCR bias computationally, reads within Hamming distance 2 were collapsed together, and singletons that could not be merged were discarded. Reads were aligned against IMGT to assign V, D and J genes, CDR3 length and insertions or deletions at six rearrangement sites. Within each subset, clonotype counts were normalized to the number of sorted cells before true diversity and Gini coefficients were calculated with the tcR R package. The overlap coefficient, calculated on TCRB nucleotide sequences, was used to measure repertoire sharing. As a proxy for the pre-selection repertoire, out-of-frame TCRB sequences from naive cells were analyzed. TCRdb obtained this table from immuneACCESS and retained in-frame rearrangements with V and J assigned. These tables miss some clones; where compared with another copy, unresolved V genes account for less than half of the shortfall, and the remainder is unexplained. V, J and clone size reflect that table, while D and trimming were determined from the DNA. The sample table shows about 620,000 clones, and roughly 15% are seen once. The ten most abundant clones make up under 0.095% of the sample.

The record originates from a study of beta chain features in type 1 diabetes listed by TCRdb under 2018. Regarding the research as a whole: Mean age, gender distribution, total cell number and subset yield were not different between patients and healthy donors. A total of 85 million to 110 million sorted cells were examined across all samples, and RNA yield correlated strongly with the number of cells per subset. In the study, recently diagnosed type 1 diabetes patients and matched healthy donors were compared on the TCRB repertoires of their sorted circulating CD4+ T cell subsets. Regulatory and stem cell-like memory subsets were isolated from only 8 patients and roughly eight healthy donors, whereas naive and central memory subsets came from all 30 or so donors.

Here is what the overall study found, with its caveats: Type 1 diabetes patients showed a moderate but significant shortening of TCRB CDR3 length in all four CD4+ subsets. HLA sub-analyses involved small numbers of individuals, so any influence of HLA type on TCRB rearrangement remained unresolved. Sequencing cDNA rather than genomic DNA could over-represent highly expressing activated cells, although activation and CD3 levels did not differ between groups. Shorter templates might be favored by PCR, yet because patient and control samples were amplified and corrected together, any such skew would affect both groups equally. The naive, central memory and regulatory TCRB repertoires appeared to resemble one another more closely among patients than among healthy donors. Patients with type 1 diabetes made fewer insertions and deleted more nucleotides at VDJ recombination sites, implying thymic rearrangement abnormalities.

CDR1 and CDR2 are drawn from the germline V gene: SGHVS, FQNEAQ. Inclusive of the bounding cysteine and phenylalanine, the CDR3 is 15 residues long. Of all the DNA, just the CDR3 is kept, 45 bases in frame from base 1. V sheds 10 bases and J sheds 8 bases, leaving 26 bases between their ends. The sequence came from a young man in good health. The sample was naive CD4+ T cells from blood. The label giving this sample's cell subset or site can be read as: true naive CD4+ T cells. The sequence is built from TRBV7-8 and TRBJ1-2, with TRBD1 tentatively as D gene (5 bases match). The CDR3 region reads CATRRQGASPFGYTF. The DNA sequence is as follows: TGTGCCACCCGGAGGCAGGGCGCCTCCCCTTTCGGCTACACCTTC.